The sequence of this T cell receptor beta chain was determined in a study of shared clonotypes between healthy human individuals. None of the donors, who were healthy HIV-negative adults, had recently had acute infections or vaccinations. Sorted-subset replicate PCRs used roughly 180 ng DNA, about 30,000 T cell genomes. Produced via immunoSEQ multiplex PCR; TCRdb's table is partial and in-frame only. This table has about 1.1 million clones, around three quarters appearing once. As to this clone: Its antigen is as yet unknown.

The germline CDR1 and CDR2 sequences are SGHRS and YFSETQ. Deletions cut 4 bases from V and 2 bases from J, with 12 bases between. This CDR3 region has 14 residues. Overall study findings and caveats: Among donors, the sharing of clonotypes was expected to be influenced by sequencing depth. The four-donor shared clonotypes exceeded non-shared clonotypes in generation probability, with non-shared ones scoring lower.

Material: memory CD4+ T cells from PBMCs. Subset given: CD45RA-negative fraction. The TCR originated in a man aged 18-30 years in good health. Some clones in this sample may be carry-over from other donors' samples. This chain joins TRBV5-1 and TRBJ1-2, with D maybe TRBD1 (5 bases). The CDR3 DNA is TGCGCCAGCAGCCGCGGAGGGGAGAACTATGGCTACACCTTC. Its protein product is CASSRGGENYGYTF.